This T cell receptor beta chain stems from a study of blood T cells in healthy people across ages (dated by TCRdb to 2013 to 2016). Study-wide context: In model experiments, roughly one uniquely barcoded TCR beta cDNA molecule per two T cells was captured by template switching. To avoid experimental bias, donors of different ages were distributed randomly across sequencing lanes. Using deep sequencing normalized with unique cDNA molecular identifiers, the study measured how TCR beta repertoire diversity changes with age. Using the same blood draw, the study looked at two additional independent replicas of 1 million unique cDNA reads for two donors, one aged 18 to 29 and the other aged 80 or older. Four age groups were formed from the donors: young (average 16 years), middle-aged (approximately 40), aged (around 62) and long-lived (around 82).

A word on this clonotype: Its cognate antigen has yet to be identified. Nothing much larger sits one base from this clone, and base qualities are not available.

Libraries were constructed by 5' RACE. Sequencer: Illumina HiSeq 2500. A second PCR of about 7 to 12 cycles was run with a J-beta primer mix and a sample-barcoded 5' primer. A template-switch 5' adaptor carrying 12 random nucleotides introduced a unique molecular identifier onto each TCR beta cDNA molecule. Each sample yielded at least 2.5 million CDR3-containing paired-end reads. First-strand cDNA synthesis was performed from all RNA using the Mint cDNA synthesis kit, with priming by a TRBC-specific oligonucleotide. Following uracil-DNA glycosylase treatment, all cDNA underwent a first 18-cycle PCR with the universal primers M1SS and BC2_uni_R. The original methods were these. For normalization, 1 million high-quality reads, each with a distinct molecular identifier, were randomly selected from each sample. Reads with shared molecular identifiers were discarded instead of being binned into consensus sequences. CDR3 identification, clonotype clustering and error correction used MiTCR with a Q25 quality threshold and the strictest error-elimination algorithm. A nonparametric unseen species model using Euler transformation provided a lower-bound estimate of total TCR beta diversity. TCRdb passed the public sequencing reads through fastp at Q25 and MiXCR, retaining productive beta sequences. Each entry is one CDR3 protein sequence, shown with its most common DNA and genes. The V and J calls, along with clone size, are taken from TCRdb and not from the paper's own processing. The sample contains over 1,500,000 distinct CDR3 sequences, around half of them found a single time. The ten largest clones take up 2.1% of the sample.

Findings and caveats that apply to the study as a whole: Compared with the aged group, the long-lived group had more naive CD4+ T cells, fewer expanded clones and increased TCR diversity, a pattern suggesting age selection. Estimates of total diversity based on one million sequenced T cells were considered lower bounds and underestimates. Because donor CMV infection status was unknown, age-related changes in expanded clonotypes were potentially confounded. Observed TCR beta diversity correlated strongly with the percentage of naive T cells measured by flow cytometry. Conclusive comparison of naive and antigen-experienced compartments was prevented by the profiling of bulk unsorted PBMCs. Observed TCR beta diversity per million T cells fell roughly linearly with age, and a significant reduction was already apparent by age around 44.

Systemically healthy Caucasian individuals from Russia, some 36 in total and aged about 6 to 90 years, were included as donors. Each donor gave ten milliliters of peripheral blood, collected into EDTA-treated Vacutainer tubes. Ficoll-Paque density-gradient centrifugation was used to isolate PBMCs, with at least 6.5 million per sample. Total RNA, at least 5 micrograms per sample, was extracted from PBMCs with Trizol reagent. Naive CD45RAhigh/CD27high T cell percentages were measured by flow cytometry on a PBMC aliquot from every donor. Sample: blood. This clonotype was obtained from a woman aged 40 to 55 in good health.

The CDR3 protein sequence reads: CASSLVLGGSYEQYF. DNA sequence: TGTGCCAGCAGCTTAGTCCTTGGGGGCTCCTACGAGCAGTACTTC. The rearrangement joined TRBV7-9 to TRBJ2-7; the D assignment is uncertain and may be TRBD1 or TRBD2, with 5 bases supporting each. From a lookup of the germline V gene (reference sequence), CDR1 and CDR2 are SEHNR and FQNEAQ. V gives up 1 base and J gives up 0 bases, and the segment between their germline ends measures 10 bases. From the cysteine up to the phenylalanine, the CDR3 has a length of 15 residues. CDR3 DNA only is kept here, 45 bases in frame from base 1.